This TCR beta chain was documented in a study of early stage breast cancer tumors. The overall study: Most invasive tumors, about 80% of the 16, were ER+/PR+/HER2-. Study-wide findings and caveats: Blood repertoires resembled normal breast more than tumor.

With respect to this clone: Its antigen is not known.

Assay: immunoSEQ multiplex PCR; the TCRdb copy retains only in-frame clones and omits some. The sample lists some 29,000 clones, 84% occurring once. With 5 bases removed from V and 2 bases from J, the gap between germline ends came to 16 bases. There are 15 residues in the CDR3. Germline CDR1 is MNHEY and CDR2 is SMNVEV (reference sequence). The clonotype originates from a person aged 45 to 59 with breast cancer. Sequenced: blood. The V gene is TRBV27, the J gene TRBJ2-7; tentatively, D is TRBD1 (6 bases). The CDR3 protein is CASSHRDTMPYEQYF. CDR3 in DNA: TGTGCCAGCAGTCACCGGGACACAATGCCCTACGAGCAGTACTTC.